This passage covers 32 T cell receptor beta chains from one sample sequenced in a study of blood T cell repertoires in COVID-19. The repertoire was sequenced with immunoSEQ multiplex PCR; TCRdb's copy has only in-frame clones and lacks some. Of about 99,000 clones listed, 84% are singletons. Source material: peripheral blood. The receptors were gathered from a human donor in a cohort sampled during active COVID-19.

This clone came up once. The chain has TRBV10-3 and TRBJ2-5; D uncertain. Germline loops: CDR1 ENHRY, CDR2 SYGVKD. Between the trimmed V and J ends, which lost 8 bases and 3 bases, there was a span of 4 bases. CDR3 length equals 10 residues. The CDR3 here is CAIQEETQYF. The CDR3 DNA is TGTGCCATCCAGGAAGAGACCCAGTACTTC.

The rearrangement uses TRBV29-1 and TRBJ2-5; the match to TRBD1 covers 11 bases. Per germline, CDR1 SQVTM and CDR2 ANQGSEA. With V trimmed by 7 bases and J by 5 bases, 9 bases remained unmatched. The CDR3 has 14 amino acids. CDR3 sequence (DNA): TGCAGCGGGAGGGACAGGGGGTTGTGGGAGACCCAGTACTTC. It codes for CSGRDRGLWETQYF.

About this clone itself: Other DNA sequences in this specimen translate into the identical CDR3. This sequence joins TRBV7-3 and TRBJ2-3, with 8 bases aligning to TRBD2. The germline gives CDR1 SGHTA, CDR2 FQGTGA. The CDR3 length is 15 residues. V lost 5 bases to trimming and J lost 0 bases; unmatched junction nucleotides: 4. The DNA for the CDR3 is TGTGCCAGCAGCCGCGCGGGGGGTAGCACAGATACGCAGTATTTT. It is translated as CASSRAGGSTDTQYF.

V is TRBV30 and J is TRBJ1-5; no reliable D call. The germline V gene has CDR1 GTSNPN and CDR2 SVGIG (reference sequence). The CDR3 is made up of 14 amino acids. Trimming took off 2 bases at V and 0 bases at J, with 8 bases between the two ends. The CDR3 DNA reads TGTGCCTGGAGTTTAACTGTTAGCAATCAGCCCCAGCATTTT. Translation gives CAWSLTVSNQPQHF.

The chain recombines TRBV6-5 with TRBJ1-1, with TRBD1 matching over 7 bases. Germline CDR1 reads MNHEY; CDR2 reads SVGAGI. Unmatched junction bases numbered 6, after V lost 7 bases and J lost 1 base. The CDR3 is made up of 14 amino acids. CDR3 region: CASTKDRRNTEAFF. The CDR3 DNA follows: TGTGCCAGCACAAAGGACAGGCGGAACACTGAAGCTTTCTTT.

V gene TRBV7-9 combines with J gene TRBJ1-3, with D possibly TRBD1 on 6 matching bases. The CDR3 totals 16 residues. Germline CDR1 and CDR2: SEHNR and FQNEAQ (reference sequence). V was cut by 6 bases and J by 0 bases, with 15 bases left in between. The CDR3 DNA is TGTGCCAGCAGGTTCAGGGACACCAGCTCTGGAAACACCATATATTTT. Translating it yields CASRFRDTSSGNTIYF.

The rearrangement uses TRBV9 and TRBJ1-6, with 7 bases aligning to TRBD1. The CDR3 is 15 amino acids. V lost 3 bases and J lost 7; bases outside the gene matches: 7. The germline V gene has CDR1 SGDLS and CDR2 YYNGEE. The CDR3 sequence is CASSASGQQNSPLHF. CDR3 nucleotide sequence: TGTGCCAGCAGCGCTTCGGGACAGCAAAATTCACCCCTCCACTTT.

In DNA form, the CDR3 reads TGTGCTAGTGGTTCGGTGGTAAACAGGGGGCTTTATCAGCCCCAGCATTTT. Its protein product is CASGSVVNRGLYQPQHF. The V gene is TRBV12-5, the J gene TRBJ1-5, with 9 bases identical to TRBD1. Germline trimming cut 4 bases from V and 5 bases from J; bases unmatched to any gene: 12. Germline V gene lookup returns CDR1 LGHNT and CDR2 FRNRAP. The CDR3 is 17 residues long.

The chain has TRBV5-1 and TRBJ1-5; D uncertain. The ends were cut back, 0 bases at V and 4 bases at J, with 11 bases in the middle. Germline V CDR1 and CDR2: SGHRS, YFSETQ. The CDR3 covers 15 residues. The DNA for the CDR3 is TGCGCCAGCAGCTTGGCGGGATTCGAGAATCAGCCCCAGCATTTT. Encoded protein: CASSLAGFENQPQHF.

V and J are TRBV29-1 and TRBJ2-3; D is undetermined. CDR1 is SQVTM, CDR2 ANQGSEA, per germline. The CDR3 loop spans 11 amino acids. V shed 6 bases and J shed 6 bases, with 10 bases lying between them. The CDR3 spells CSVHLGDTQYF. In nucleotides, the CDR3 is TGCAGCGTCCACCTAGGTGATACGCAGTATTTT.

The chain links TRBV7-8 to TRBJ2-3; D might be TRBD1 (5 bases). The CDR3 spans 15 residues. The V end lost 2 bases, the J end lost 0 bases, and 9 bases lay between the germline ends. The germline CDR1 and CDR2 sequences are SGHVS and FQNEAQ. CDR3 residues: CASSLTGRSTDTQYF. DNA for the CDR3: TGTGCCAGCAGCTTAACAGGACGTAGCACAGATACGCAGTATTTT.

The rearrangement links TRBV6-5 to TRBJ2-1; maybe TRBD2 (5 bases). Trimming left V 6 bases short and J 5 bases short, with 5 bases between. CDR3 length: 11 residues. The germline V gene encodes CDR1 MNHEY and CDR2 SVGAGI. CDR3 nucleotide sequence: TGTGCCAGCAGGAGGGACAATGAGCAGTTCTTC. Amino acid sequence: CASRRDNEQFF.

The CDR3 region has the DNA TGTGCCAGTAGTATCCCCGGGTCTGAAGCTTTCTTT. It encodes CASSIPGSEAFF. V usage is TRBV19 and J usage is TRBJ1-1, with no clear D. CDR3 size: 12 residues. Trimming removed 3 bases at V and 6 bases at J, with 8 bases between. Germline V CDR1 and CDR2: LNHDA, SQIVND (reference sequence).

V gene TRBV3-1 (or the pseudogene TRBV3-2) combines with J gene TRBJ1-2; TRBD1 might be the D (5 bases). Per germline, CDR1 LGHDT and CDR2 YNNKEL (reference sequence). The CDR3 loop spans 14 amino acids. Trimming stripped 1 base from V and 5 bases from J, with 11 bases between. CDR3 protein: CASSQAGGRYGYTF. The CDR3 DNA is TGTGCCAGCAGCCAAGCCGGGGGGAGGTATGGCTACACCTTC.

This clone has a handful of counts. This chain joins TRBV7-2 and TRBJ1-6, with 7 bases aligning to TRBD1. Germline CDR1 SGHTA, CDR2 FQGNSA. The CDR3 spans 15 residues. The J segment lost 3 bases and the V segment lost 4 bases, leaving 3 bases of the junction unmatched. The DNA for the CDR3 is TGTGCCAGCAGCTCCCGACAGGGCTATAATTCACCCCTCCACTTT. It is translated as CASSSRQGYNSPLHF.

This clone turned up a few times. The chain carries TRBV2 and TRBJ2-5; D might be TRBD2 (6 bases). CDR1 is SNHLY and CDR2 is FYNNEI in the germline V gene. V gave up 4 bases and J gave up 5 bases, with 17 bases separating them. The CDR3 totals 15 residues. Written as DNA, the CDR3 is TGTGCCAGCAGTGGAGTGTCGGGGGTAGGGGAGACCCAGTACTTC. This encodes CASSGVSGVGETQYF.

The chain links TRBV15 to TRBJ1-2; D is ambiguous. Trimming shortened V by 1 base and J by 5 bases, and 8 bases separated the two germline ends. The CDR3 is made up of 13 amino acids. Germline assignment: CDR1 LNHNV and CDR2 YYDKDF (reference sequence). CDR3 amino acids: CATSRVGSYGYTF. In DNA, the CDR3 is TGTGCCACCAGCAGAGTGGGCAGTTATGGCTACACCTTC.

The chain carries TRBV20-1 and TRBJ2-4; weak D call: TRBD1 (5 bases). The CDR3 runs 11 residues. Trimming left V 7 bases short and J 8 bases short, with 12 bases between. Germline loops: CDR1 DFQATT, CDR2 SNEGSKA (reference sequence). This chain's CDR3 is CSGAVGDIQYF. The CDR3 DNA reads as TGCAGTGGGGCCGTAGGGGACATTCAGTACTTC.

This chain uses TRBV3-1 (or the pseudogene TRBV3-2) with TRBJ1-1; D perhaps matches TRBD1 (6 bases). Trimming removed 6 bases at V and 0 bases at J, with 8 bases between. From germline, CDR1 is LGHDT and CDR2 YNNKEL (reference sequence). The CDR3 is 13 residues long. CDR3 residues: CASRGHLNTEAFF. The CDR3, as DNA: TGTGCCAGCAGGGGACACTTGAACACTGAAGCTTTCTTT.

The chain employs TRBV4-3 and TRBJ2-2; D might be TRBD2 (6 bases). The CDR3 has 18 residues. Germline CDR1 LGHNA, CDR2 YSLEER. V dropped 1 base and J dropped 1 base, with 16 bases sitting between them. CDR3: CASSQAAGLRGNTGELFF. The CDR3 nucleotides are TGCGCCAGCAGCCAAGCCGCGGGGCTTAGAGGGAACACCGGGGAGCTGTTTTTT.

The rearrangement joins TRBV11-3 to TRBJ2-7; 8 bases are a match to TRBD1. V trimming: 11 bases; J trimming: 2 bases; junction bases outside the gene matches: 11. The CDR3 runs to 14 residues. CDR1 is SGHNT, CDR2 YENEEA, per germline. CDR3 DNA: TGTGCCGGCAAACCGGGACAGGACACCTACGAGCAGTACTTC. Protein sequence: CAGKPGQDTYEQYF.

V is TRBV20-1 and J is TRBJ1-2; D is uncertain. The CDR3 sequence is 12 residues long. CDR1 and CDR2 from the germline V gene are DFQATT and SNEGSKA (reference sequence). Trimming took off 3 bases at V and 2 bases at J, with 7 bases between the two ends. CDR3 amino acids: CSASALNYGYTF. The CDR3 DNA reads as TGCAGTGCTAGTGCCCTAAACTATGGCTACACCTTC.

The chain joins TRBV4-3 to TRBJ2-3, with TRBD1 matching over 12 bases. This CDR3 has 17 residues. The trim removed 4 bases at V and 4 bases at J, leaving 9 bases unmatched. Germline lookup yields CDR1 LGHNA and CDR2 YSLEER. CDR3 in amino acids: CASSRGDRGRFPDTQYF. The CDR3 bases are TGCGCCAGCAGCCGGGGGGACAGGGGGCGCTTTCCAGATACGCAGTATTTT.

The chain employs TRBV19 and TRBJ1-4; TRBD1 aligns across 7 bases. Germline V CDR1 and CDR2: LNHDA, SQIVND (reference sequence). J gave up 5 bases and V 8 bases, and 11 bases lay outside the gene matches. The CDR3 covers 15 residues. The DNA for the CDR3 is TGTGCCAGTGGAACTCCGGGACAGAAAAATGAAAAACTGTTTTTT. Translation gives CASGTPGQKNEKLFF.

The gene calls are TRBV5-1 and TRBJ2-7, with TRBD2 matching over 9 bases. This CDR3 region has 16 residues. Losses at the gene ends were 0 bases for V and 0 bases for J; bases not matched to a gene: 4. The germline gives CDR1 SGHRS, CDR2 YFSETQ. The CDR3 here is CASSLEGGGVSYEQYF. The DNA for the CDR3 is TGCGCCAGCAGCTTGGAGGGCGGGGGGGTCTCCTACGAGCAGTACTTC.

The V gene is TRBV18, the J gene TRBJ1-1; D gene uncertain. Germline V gives CDR1 KGHSH, CDR2 LQKENI. Between the trimmed V and J ends, which lost 3 bases and 8 bases, there was a span of 13 bases. The CDR3 totals 13 residues. The CDR3 here is CASSPSHNMEAFF. The CDR3 DNA is TGTGCCAGCTCACCTTCACATAACATGGAAGCTTTCTTT.

The rearrangement joins TRBV9 to TRBJ1-2; TRBD1 matches at 9 bases. The germline gives CDR1 SGDLS, CDR2 YYNGEE. This CDR3 has 16 residues. V lost 3 bases and J lost 4; bases outside the gene matches: 10. CDR3: CASSAPGQGIRYGYTF. CDR3 coding DNA: TGTGCCAGCAGCGCCCCGGGACAGGGTATTCGCTATGGCTACACCTTC.

The chain uses TRBV29-1 and TRBJ2-2; 7 bases align to TRBD1. CDR1 is SQVTM and CDR2 is ANQGSEA in the germline V gene. Trimming cost V 6 bases and J 1 base; bases outside gene matches: 5. The CDR3 has 14 amino acids. The CDR3 protein is CSVTDRVNTGELFF. CDR3 DNA sequence: TGCAGCGTCACTGACAGGGTGAACACCGGGGAGCTGTTTTTT.

The J gene is TRBJ1-2, the V gene TRBV12-3 or TRBV12-4; maybe TRBD1 (6 bases). Trimming removed 2 bases at V and 7 bases at J, with 11 bases between. The length of the CDR3 is 13 residues. The CDR3 region is CASSLNRVVGYTF. CDR3 nucleotide sequence: TGTGCCAGCAGTTTAAACAGGGTTGTTGGCTACACCTTC.

The chain carries TRBV6-5 and TRBJ1-1, with D unclear. The V end was cut by 5 bases, the J end by 4 bases, with 14 bases between. This CDR3 is built from 14 residues. CDR1 and CDR2 (germline): MNHEY, SVGAGI. Written as DNA, the CDR3 is TGTGCCAGCAGTACCAAGATTGGGAGCACTGAAGCTTTCTTT. Amino acid sequence: CASSTKIGSTEAFF.

The V call is TRBV5-4, the J call TRBJ2-5, with 11 nucleotides matching TRBD2. Per germline, CDR1 SGHNT and CDR2 YYREEE (reference sequence). The CDR3 length is 16 residues. After removal of 0 bases from V and 5 bases from J, the junction contained 6 bases not matched to a gene. CDR3: CASSLEKVAGGETQYF. In nucleotides, the CDR3 is TGTGCCAGCAGCTTGGAAAAAGTAGCGGGAGGGGAGACCCAGTACTTC.

The chain combines TRBV12-3 or TRBV12-4 with TRBJ2-5; tentative D call: TRBD2 (6 bases). This CDR3 spans 13 amino acids. V shed 3 bases and J shed 5 bases, with 10 bases lying between them. Written as DNA, the CDR3 is TGTGCCAGCAGTTTGGCAGGGACTGAGACCCAGTACTTC. This codes for CASSLAGTETQYF.